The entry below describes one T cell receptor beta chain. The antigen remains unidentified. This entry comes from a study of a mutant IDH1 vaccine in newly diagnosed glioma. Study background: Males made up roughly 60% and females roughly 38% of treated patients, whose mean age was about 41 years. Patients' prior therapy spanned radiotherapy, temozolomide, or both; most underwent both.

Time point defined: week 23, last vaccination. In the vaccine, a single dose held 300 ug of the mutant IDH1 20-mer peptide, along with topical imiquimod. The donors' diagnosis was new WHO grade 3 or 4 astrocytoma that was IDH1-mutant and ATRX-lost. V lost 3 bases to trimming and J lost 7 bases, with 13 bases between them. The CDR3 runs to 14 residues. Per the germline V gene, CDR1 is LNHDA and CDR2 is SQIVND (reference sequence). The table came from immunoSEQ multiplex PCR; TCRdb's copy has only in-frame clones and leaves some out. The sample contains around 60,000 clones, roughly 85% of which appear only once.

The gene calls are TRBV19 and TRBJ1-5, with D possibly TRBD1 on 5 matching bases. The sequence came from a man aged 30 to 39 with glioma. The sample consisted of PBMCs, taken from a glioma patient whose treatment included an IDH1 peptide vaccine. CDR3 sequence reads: CASSIPGRGQPQHF. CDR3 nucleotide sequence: TGTGCCAGTAGTATCCCGGGACGGGGGCAGCCCCAGCATTTT.